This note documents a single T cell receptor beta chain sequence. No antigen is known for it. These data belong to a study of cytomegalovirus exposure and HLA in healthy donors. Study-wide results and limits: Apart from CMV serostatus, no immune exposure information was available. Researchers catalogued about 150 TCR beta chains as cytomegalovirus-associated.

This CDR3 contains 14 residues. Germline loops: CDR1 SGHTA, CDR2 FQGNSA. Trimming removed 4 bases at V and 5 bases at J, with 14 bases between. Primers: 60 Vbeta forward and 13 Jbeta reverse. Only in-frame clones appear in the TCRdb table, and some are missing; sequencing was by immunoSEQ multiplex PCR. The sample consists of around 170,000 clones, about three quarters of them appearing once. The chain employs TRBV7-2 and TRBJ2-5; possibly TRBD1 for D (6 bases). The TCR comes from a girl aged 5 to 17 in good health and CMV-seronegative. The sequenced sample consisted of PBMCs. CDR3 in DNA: TGTGCCAGCAGCTCCGGACAGCAAGGGGAGACCCAGTACTTC. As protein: CASSSGQQGETQYF.